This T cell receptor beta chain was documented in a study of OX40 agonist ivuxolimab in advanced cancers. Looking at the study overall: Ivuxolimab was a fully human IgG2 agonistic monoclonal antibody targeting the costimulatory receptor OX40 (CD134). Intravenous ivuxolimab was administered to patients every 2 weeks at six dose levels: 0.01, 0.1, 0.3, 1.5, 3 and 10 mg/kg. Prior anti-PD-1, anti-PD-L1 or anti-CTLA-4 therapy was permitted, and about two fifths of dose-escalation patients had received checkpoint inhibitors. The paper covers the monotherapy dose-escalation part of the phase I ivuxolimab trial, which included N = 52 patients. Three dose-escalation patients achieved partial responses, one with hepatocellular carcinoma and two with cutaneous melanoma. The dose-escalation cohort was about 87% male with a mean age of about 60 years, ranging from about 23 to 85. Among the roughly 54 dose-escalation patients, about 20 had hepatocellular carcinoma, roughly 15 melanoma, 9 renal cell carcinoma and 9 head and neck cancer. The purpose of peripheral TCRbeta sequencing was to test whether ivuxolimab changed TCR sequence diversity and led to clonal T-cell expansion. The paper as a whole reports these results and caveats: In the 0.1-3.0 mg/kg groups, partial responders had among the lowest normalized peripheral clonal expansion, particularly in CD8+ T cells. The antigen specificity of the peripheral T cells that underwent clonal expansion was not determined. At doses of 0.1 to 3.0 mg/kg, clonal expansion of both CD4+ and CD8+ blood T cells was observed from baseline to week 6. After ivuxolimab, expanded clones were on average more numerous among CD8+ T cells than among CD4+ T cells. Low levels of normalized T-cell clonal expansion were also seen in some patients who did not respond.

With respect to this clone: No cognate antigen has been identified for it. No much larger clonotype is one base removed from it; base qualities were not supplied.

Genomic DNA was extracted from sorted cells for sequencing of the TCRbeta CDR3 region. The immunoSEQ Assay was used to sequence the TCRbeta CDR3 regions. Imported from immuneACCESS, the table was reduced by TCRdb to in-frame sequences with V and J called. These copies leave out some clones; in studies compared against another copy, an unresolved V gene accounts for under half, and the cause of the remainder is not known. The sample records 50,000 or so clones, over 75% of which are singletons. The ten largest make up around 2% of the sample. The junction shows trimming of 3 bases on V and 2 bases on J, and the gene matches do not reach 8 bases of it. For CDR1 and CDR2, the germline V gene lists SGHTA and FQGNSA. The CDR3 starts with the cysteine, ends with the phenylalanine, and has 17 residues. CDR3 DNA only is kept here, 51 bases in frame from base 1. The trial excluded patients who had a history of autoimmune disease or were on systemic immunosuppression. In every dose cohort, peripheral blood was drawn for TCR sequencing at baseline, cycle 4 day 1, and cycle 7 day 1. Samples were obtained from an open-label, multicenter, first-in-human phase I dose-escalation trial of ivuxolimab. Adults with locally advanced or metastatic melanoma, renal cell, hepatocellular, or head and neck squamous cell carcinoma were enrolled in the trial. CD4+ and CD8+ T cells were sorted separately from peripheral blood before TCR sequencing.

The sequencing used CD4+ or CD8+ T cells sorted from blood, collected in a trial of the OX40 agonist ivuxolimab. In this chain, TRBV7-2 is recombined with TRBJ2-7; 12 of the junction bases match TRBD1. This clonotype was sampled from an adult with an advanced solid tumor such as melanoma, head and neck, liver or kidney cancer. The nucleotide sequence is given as TGTGCCAGCAGCTTGCGACCGGGACAGGGGGCAACCTACGAGCAGTACTTC. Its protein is CASSLRPGQGATYEQYF.